In this sample, the clone carrying this T cell receptor beta chain turned up a few times. The entirety of the isolated RNA underwent reverse transcription, so expressed TCRB transcripts were sequenced. The table came from immunoSEQ multiplex PCR; TCRdb's copy has only in-frame clones and leaves some out. This sample has some 160,000 clones, with about 9.1% found just once. The CDR3 has 14 amino acids. The V end was cut by 3 bases, the J end by 4 bases, with 12 bases between. Germline assignment: CDR1 SEHNR and CDR2 FQNEAQ (reference sequence). The data derive from a study of beta chain features in type 1 diabetes.

Sequenced: central memory CD4+ T cells from blood. The chain couples TRBV7-9 to TRBJ1-2; D perhaps matches TRBD1 (6 bases). The clonotype was recovered from a woman younger than 35 in good health. The CDR3 is CASSFPGDRYGYTF. The CDR3 DNA reads as TGTGCCAGCAGCTTCCCAGGGGATCGCTATGGCTACACCTTC.